These 6 T cell receptor beta chains were sequenced from one sample in a study of Tregs in tolerant kidney transplant recipients. Only in-frame clones appear in the TCRdb table, and some are missing; sequencing was by immunoSEQ multiplex PCR. The sample yields 75,000 to 85,000 clones, 91% seen once. Sequencing was performed on Tregs from blood, taken before the transplant. The receptors shown here come from a human donor who received a combined kidney and bone marrow transplant.

V usage is TRBV2 and J usage is TRBJ1-2; D not certain. The germline V gene encodes CDR1 SNHLY and CDR2 FYNNEI. V lost 7 bases and J lost 2, with 14 bases in between. CDR3 length: 14 amino acids. The CDR3 coding sequence is TGTGCCAGCATCCAGACCCCCTTAAACTATGGCTACACCTTC. This codes for CASIQTPLNYGYTF.

This clone was seen only once. The chain has TRBV30 and TRBJ1-5; D may be TRBD1 (6 bases). Per germline, CDR1 GTSNPN and CDR2 SVGIG (reference sequence). Trimming removed 0 bases from V and 8 bases from J, with 11 bases in between. This CDR3 is 13 amino acids long. The CDR3 is CAWSVQGMEPQHF. CDR3 DNA sequence: TGTGCCTGGAGTGTACAGGGTATGGAGCCCCAGCATTTT.

With respect to this clone: The same CDR3 also results from other DNA sequences found in this sample. This rearrangement joins TRBV5-8 to TRBJ2-3; 12 positions match TRBD2. This CDR3 comprises 18 residues. Germline CDR1 SGHTS, CDR2 YDEGEE. V dropped 0 bases and J dropped 3; count of bases not matched to a gene: 8. This CDR3 is CASSLGLAGGPTTDTQYF. Written as DNA, the CDR3 is TGTGCCAGCAGCTTGGGGCTAGCGGGAGGGCCCACGACAGATACGCAGTATTTT.

This sequence joins TRBV5-1 and TRBJ2-5; D is unresolved. The CDR3 runs to 13 residues. CDR1 and CDR2 from the germline V gene are SGHRS and YFSETQ. V was trimmed by 4 bases and J by 5 bases, leaving 12 bases between them. The CDR3 DNA is TGCGCCAGCAGCGAAGGAGTGGGGGAGACCCAGTACTTC. Translated, it gives CASSEGVGETQYF.

The V and J genes are TRBV5-1 and TRBJ1-4; perhaps TRBD1 as D (5 bases). V was shortened by 6 bases and J by 5 bases, with 17 bases between the two germline ends. The CDR3 length is 15 residues. CDR1 SGHRS and CDR2 YFSETQ come from the germline V gene. The CDR3 region is CASKSSWTQNEKLFF. DNA for the CDR3: TGCGCCAGCAAAAGCTCGTGGACACAGAATGAAAAACTGTTTTTT.

This clone was observed once. The rearrangement uses TRBV5-6 and TRBJ2-3; 14 bases fit TRBD2. Germline trimming cut 2 bases from V and 5 bases from J; bases unmatched to any gene: 7. CDR1 SGHDT and CDR2 YYEEEE come from the germline V gene. The CDR3 consists of 17 residues. Written as DNA, the CDR3 is TGTGCCAGCAGCTTCCTGACTAGCGGGAGGGTAAGAGATACGCAGTATTTT. It is translated as CASSFLTSGRVRDTQYF.